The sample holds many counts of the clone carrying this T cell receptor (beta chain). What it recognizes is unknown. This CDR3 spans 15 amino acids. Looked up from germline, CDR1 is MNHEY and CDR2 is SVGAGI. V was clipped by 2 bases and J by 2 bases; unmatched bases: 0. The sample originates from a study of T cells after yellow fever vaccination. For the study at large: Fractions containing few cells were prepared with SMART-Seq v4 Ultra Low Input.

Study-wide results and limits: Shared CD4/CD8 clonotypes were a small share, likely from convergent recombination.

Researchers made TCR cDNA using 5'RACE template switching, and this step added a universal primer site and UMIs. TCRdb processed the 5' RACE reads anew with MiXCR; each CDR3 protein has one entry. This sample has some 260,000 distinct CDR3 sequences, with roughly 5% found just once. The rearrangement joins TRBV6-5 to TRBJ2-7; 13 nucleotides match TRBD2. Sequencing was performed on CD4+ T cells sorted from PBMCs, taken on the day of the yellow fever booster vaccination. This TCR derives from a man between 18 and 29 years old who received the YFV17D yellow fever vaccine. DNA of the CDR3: TGTGCCAGCAGTTACGGGACTAGCGGGACCTACGAGCAGTACTTC. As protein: CASSYGTSGTYEQYF.